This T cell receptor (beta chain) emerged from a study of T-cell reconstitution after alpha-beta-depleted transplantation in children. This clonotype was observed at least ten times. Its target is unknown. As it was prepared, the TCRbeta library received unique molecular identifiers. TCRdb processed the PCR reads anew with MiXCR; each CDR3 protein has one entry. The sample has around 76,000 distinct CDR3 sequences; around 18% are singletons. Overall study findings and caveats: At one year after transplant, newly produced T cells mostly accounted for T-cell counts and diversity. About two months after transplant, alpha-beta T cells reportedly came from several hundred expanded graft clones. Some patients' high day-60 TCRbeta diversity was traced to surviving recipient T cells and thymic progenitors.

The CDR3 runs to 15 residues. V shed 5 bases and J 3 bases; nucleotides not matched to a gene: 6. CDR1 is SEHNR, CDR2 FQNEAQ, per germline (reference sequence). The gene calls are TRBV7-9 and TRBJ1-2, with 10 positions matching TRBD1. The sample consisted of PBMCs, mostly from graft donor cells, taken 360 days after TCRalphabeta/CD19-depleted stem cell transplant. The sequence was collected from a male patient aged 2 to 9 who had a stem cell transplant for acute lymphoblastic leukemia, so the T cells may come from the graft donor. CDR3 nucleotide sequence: TGTGCCAGCAGCCCGGGACAGGGGCATTACTATGGCTACACCTTC. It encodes CASSPGQGHYYGYTF. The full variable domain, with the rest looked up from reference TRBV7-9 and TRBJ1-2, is DTGVSQNPRHKITKRGQNVTFRCDPISEHNRLYWYRQTLGQGPEFLTYFQNEAQLEKSRLLSDRFSAERPKGSFSTLEIQRTEQGDSAMYLCASSPGQGHYYGYTFGSGTRLTVV.